The sequence of this T cell receptor (beta chain) was determined in a study of glioma-infiltrating T cells after dendritic cell vaccination. About the research overall: Patients received three intradermal dendritic cell vaccine injections at biweekly intervals.

Before vaccination, two weeks after the third vaccination, and at progression, PBMC were collected. CDR1 LNHDA and CDR2 SQIVND come from the germline V gene (reference sequence). V shed 10 bases and J shed 8 bases, with 23 bases lying between them. This CDR3 is built from 14 residues. The PCR used 60 V beta and 13 J beta primers. Here immunoSEQ multiplex PCR was the method, and the copy in TCRdb shows in-frame clones only, minus some. The sample consists of fewer than 110,000 clones, roughly 76% of them appearing once. This TCR derives from a human donor with glioblastoma. The sequencing used blood, collected before dendritic cell vaccination. The chain has TRBV19 and TRBJ1-2; D is possibly TRBD1 (5 bases). This chain's CDR3 is CATLLRRGITGYTF. CDR3 in DNA: TGTGCCACCCTCCTCAGGAGGGGAATTACAGGCTACACCTTC.